This T cell receptor beta chain was sequenced during a study of cytotoxic CD8 clonotypes in ibrutinib-treated CLL. For the study at large: On average, around 89,000 productive rearrangements and under 300,000 productive templates per sample.

A note on this clone: Antigen unknown.

The CDR3 is 19 amino acids. V lost 0 bases and J 8 bases, leaving 26 bases between the germline ends. Germline V gives CDR1 SGHRS, CDR2 YFSETQ. Study results and limitations: The public clonotypes identified were infrequent and showed contraction or stability on treatment.

Repertoires were generated with immunoSEQ multiplex PCR, while TCRdb's copy carries only in-frame clones and drops some. Here the sample spans fewer than 200,000 clones, about 84% being singletons. The receptor comes from a human donor with chronic lymphocytic leukemia. The specimen was PBMCs, collected after 24 months of ibrutinib treatment. The V call is TRBV5-1, the J call TRBJ1-4; D perhaps matches TRBD1 (5 bases). CDR3 sequence: CASSLAEGDPGTNREKLFF. CDR3 bases: TGCGCCAGCAGCTTGGCCGAAGGCGACCCCGGGACCAACAGGGAAAAACTGTTTTTT.